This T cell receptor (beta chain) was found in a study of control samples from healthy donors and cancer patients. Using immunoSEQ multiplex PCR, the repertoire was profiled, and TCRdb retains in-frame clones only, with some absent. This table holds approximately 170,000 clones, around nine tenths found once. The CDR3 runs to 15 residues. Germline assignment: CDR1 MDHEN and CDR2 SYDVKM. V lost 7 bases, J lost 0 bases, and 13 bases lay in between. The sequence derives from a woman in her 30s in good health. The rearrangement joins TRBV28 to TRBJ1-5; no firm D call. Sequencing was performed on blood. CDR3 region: CASKIGPYSNQPQHF. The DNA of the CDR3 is TGTGCCAGCAAGATTGGGCCCTATAGCAATCAGCCCCAGCATTTT.